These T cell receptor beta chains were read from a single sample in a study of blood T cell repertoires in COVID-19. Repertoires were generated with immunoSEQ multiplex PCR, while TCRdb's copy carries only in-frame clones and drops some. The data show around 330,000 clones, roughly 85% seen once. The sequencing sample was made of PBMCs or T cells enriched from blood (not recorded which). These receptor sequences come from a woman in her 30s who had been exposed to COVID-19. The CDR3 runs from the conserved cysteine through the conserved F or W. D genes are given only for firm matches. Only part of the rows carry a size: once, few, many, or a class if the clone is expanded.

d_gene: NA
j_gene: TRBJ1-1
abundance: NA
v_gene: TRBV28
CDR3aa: CASTTRTVRGNTEAFF
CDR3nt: TGTGCCAGCACCACCAGGACCGTACGGGGGAACACTGAAGCTTTCTTT

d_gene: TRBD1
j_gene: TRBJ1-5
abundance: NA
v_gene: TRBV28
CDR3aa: CASIDLEATGPSNQPQHF
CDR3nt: TGTGCCAGCATCGACCTAGAAGCGACAGGGCCTAGCAATCAGCCCCAGCATTTT

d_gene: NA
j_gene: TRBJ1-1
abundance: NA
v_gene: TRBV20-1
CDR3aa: CSPGAAFF
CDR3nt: TGCTCCCCAGGGGCAGCTTTCTTT

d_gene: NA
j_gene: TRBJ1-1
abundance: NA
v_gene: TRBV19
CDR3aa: CASSSPENTEAFF
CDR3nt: TGTGCCAGTAGTTCCCCAGAGAACACTGAAGCTTTCTTT

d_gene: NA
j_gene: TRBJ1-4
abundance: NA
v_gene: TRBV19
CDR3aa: CASSIDLVVATNEKLFF
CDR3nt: TGTGCCAGTAGTATAGATCTCGTTGTCGCGACTAATGAAAAACTGTTTTTT

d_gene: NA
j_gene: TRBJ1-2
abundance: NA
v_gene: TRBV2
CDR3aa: CASSDYRVNYGYTF
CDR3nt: TGTGCCAGCAGTGACTACAGGGTTAACTATGGCTACACCTTC

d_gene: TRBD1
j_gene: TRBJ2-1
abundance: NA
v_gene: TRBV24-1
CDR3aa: CATSGGRYEQFF
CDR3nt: TGTGCCACCTCAGGGGGTCGATACGAGCAGTTCTTC

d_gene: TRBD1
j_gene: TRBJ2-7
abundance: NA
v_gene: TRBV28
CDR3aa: CASKTGAYEQYF
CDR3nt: TGTGCCAGCAAGACAGGGGCCTACGAGCAGTACTTC

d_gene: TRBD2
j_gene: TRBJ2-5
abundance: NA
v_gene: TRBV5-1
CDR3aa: CASSSGLSSGLETQYF
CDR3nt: TGCGCCAGCAGCTCGGGACTAAGTAGCGGGCTAGAGACCCAGTACTTC

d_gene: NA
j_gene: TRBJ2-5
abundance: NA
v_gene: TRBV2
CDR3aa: CASSEQKETQYF
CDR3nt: TGTGCCAGCAGTGAACAGAAAGAGACCCAGTACTTC

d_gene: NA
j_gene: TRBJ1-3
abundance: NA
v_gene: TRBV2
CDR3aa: CARDWAGVSGNTIYF
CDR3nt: TGTGCCAGGGACTGGGCGGGAGTCTCTGGAAACACCATATATTTT

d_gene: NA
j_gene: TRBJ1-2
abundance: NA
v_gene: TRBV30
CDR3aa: CAWSGSIYGGNGYTF
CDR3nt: TGTGCCTGGAGTGGGTCAATTTATGGGGGGAACGGCTACACCTTC

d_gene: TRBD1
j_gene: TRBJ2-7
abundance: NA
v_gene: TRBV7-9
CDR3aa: CASSLGVLGTGVEQYF
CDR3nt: TGTGCCAGCAGCTTAGGGGTTTTGGGGACAGGGGTCGAGCAGTACTTC

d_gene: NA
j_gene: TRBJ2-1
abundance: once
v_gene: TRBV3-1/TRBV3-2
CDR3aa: CASSLASDSYNEQFF
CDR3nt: TGTGCCAGCAGCCTCGCCAGCGACTCCTACAATGAGCAGTTCTTC

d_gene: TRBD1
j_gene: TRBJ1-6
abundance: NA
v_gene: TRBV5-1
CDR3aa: CASSGDRGAESPLHF
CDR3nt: TGCGCCAGCAGCGGCGACAGGGGAGCAGAATCACCCCTCCACTTT

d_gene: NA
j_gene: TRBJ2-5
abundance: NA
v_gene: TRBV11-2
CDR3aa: CASSLGTGETQYF
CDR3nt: TGTGCCAGCAGCTTAGGAACGGGGGAGACCCAGTACTTC

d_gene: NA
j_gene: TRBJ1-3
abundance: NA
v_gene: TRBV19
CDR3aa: CASRKRTGNSGVPTIYF
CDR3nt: TGTGCCAGTAGAAAACGCACAGGGAATTCCGGGGTCCCCACCATATATTTT

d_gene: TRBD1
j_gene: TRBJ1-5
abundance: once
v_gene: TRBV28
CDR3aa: CASSPKKFDRGDQPQHF
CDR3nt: TGTGCCAGCAGTCCCAAAAAGTTCGACAGGGGAGACCAGCCCCAGCATTTT

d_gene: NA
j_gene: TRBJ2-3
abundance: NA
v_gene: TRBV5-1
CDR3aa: CASTLTGETTDTQYF
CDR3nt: TGCGCCAGCACCTTAACGGGGGAGACCACAGATACGCAGTATTTT

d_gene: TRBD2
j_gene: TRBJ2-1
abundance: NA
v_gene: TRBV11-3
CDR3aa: CASSRSGTSGGVQQFF
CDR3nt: TGTGCCAGCAGCCGTTCCGGGACTAGCGGGGGCGTACAGCAGTTCTTC

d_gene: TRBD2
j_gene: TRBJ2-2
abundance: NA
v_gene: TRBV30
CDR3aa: CAWSKREGDTGELFF
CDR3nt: TGTGCCTGGAGCAAGCGGGAGGGCGACACCGGGGAGCTGTTTTTT

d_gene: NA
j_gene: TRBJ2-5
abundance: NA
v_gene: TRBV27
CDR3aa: CASSMAALLTETQYF
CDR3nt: TGTGCCAGCAGTATGGCGGCCCTACTCACAGAGACCCAGTACTTC

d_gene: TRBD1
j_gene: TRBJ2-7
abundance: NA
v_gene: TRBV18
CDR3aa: CASSTDRDKQYF
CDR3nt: TGTGCCAGCTCAACAGACAGGGACAAGCAGTACTTC

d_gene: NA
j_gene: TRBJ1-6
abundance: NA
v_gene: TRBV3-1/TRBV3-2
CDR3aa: CASSLQGRNSPLHF
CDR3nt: TGTGCCAGCAGTCTCCAGGGCCGTAATTCACCCCTCCACTTT

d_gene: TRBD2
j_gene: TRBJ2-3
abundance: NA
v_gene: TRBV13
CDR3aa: CASSSPFLAGAELGDTQYF
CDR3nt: TGTGCCAGCAGCTCGCCCTTCTTAGCGGGAGCAGAGTTAGGAGATACGCAGTATTTT

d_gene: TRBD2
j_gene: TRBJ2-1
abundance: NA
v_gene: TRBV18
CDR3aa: CASSPRTSGNYNEQFF
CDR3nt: TGTGCCAGCTCACCTAGGACTAGCGGGAACTACAATGAGCAGTTCTTC

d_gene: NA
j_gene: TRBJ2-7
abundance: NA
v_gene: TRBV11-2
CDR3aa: CASSLWGGVSSYEQYF
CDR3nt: TGTGCCAGCAGCTTATGGGGCGGGGTTAGCTCCTACGAGCAGTACTTC

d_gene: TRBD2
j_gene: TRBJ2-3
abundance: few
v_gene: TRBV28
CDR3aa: CASIAGGLSVGTDTQYF
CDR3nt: TGTGCCAGCATTGCGGGGGGCCTTAGCGTAGGCACAGATACGCAGTATTTT

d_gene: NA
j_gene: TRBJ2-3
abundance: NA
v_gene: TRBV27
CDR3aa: CASSLSQGMADTQYF
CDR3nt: TGTGCCAGCAGTTTATCACAGGGAATGGCAGATACGCAGTATTTT

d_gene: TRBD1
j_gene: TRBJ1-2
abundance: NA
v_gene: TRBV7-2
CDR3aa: CASSPGGTGMDYGYTF
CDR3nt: TGTGCCAGCAGCCCGGGGGGGACAGGGATGGACTATGGCTACACCTTC

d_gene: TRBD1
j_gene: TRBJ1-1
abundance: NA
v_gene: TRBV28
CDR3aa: CASSRSGQHTEAFF
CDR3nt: TGTGCCAGCAGTCGGTCGGGACAGCACACTGAAGCTTTCTTT

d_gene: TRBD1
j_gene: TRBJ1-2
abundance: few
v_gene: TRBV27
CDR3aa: CASSSGGGYTF
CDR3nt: TGTGCCAGCAGTTCAGGGGGAGGCTACACCTTC

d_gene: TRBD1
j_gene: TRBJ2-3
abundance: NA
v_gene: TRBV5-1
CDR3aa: CASSLLMDRSYTDTQYF
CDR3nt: TGCGCCAGCAGCCTACTAATGGACAGGTCTTACACAGATACGCAGTATTTT

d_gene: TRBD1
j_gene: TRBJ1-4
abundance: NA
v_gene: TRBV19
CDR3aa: CASTFSRTGLNEKLFF
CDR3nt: TGTGCCAGTACCTTCTCTCGGACAGGCCTGAATGAAAAACTGTTTTTT

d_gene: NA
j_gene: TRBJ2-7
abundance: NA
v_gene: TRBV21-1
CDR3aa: CASRTGTGAYEQYF
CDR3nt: TGTGCCAGCAGAACCGGGACAGGGGCGTACGAGCAGTACTTC

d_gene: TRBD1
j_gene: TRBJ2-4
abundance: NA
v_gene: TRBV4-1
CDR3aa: CASSKTGGEAKNIQYF
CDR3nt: TGCGCCAGCAGCAAGACAGGGGGCGAAGCCAAAAACATTCAGTACTTC

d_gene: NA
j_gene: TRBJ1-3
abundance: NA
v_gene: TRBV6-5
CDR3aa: CASGLDSGNTIYF
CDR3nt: TGTGCCAGCGGTCTAGACTCTGGAAACACCATATATTTT

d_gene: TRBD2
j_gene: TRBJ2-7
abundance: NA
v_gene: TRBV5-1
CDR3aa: CASSFLAGSYEQYF
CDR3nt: TGCGCCAGCAGCTTTCTAGCGGGAAGCTACGAGCAGTACTTC

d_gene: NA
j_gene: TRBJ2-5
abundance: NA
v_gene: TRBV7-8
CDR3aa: CASSSMGRWEETQYF
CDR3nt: TGTGCCAGCAGTTCCATGGGGCGGTGGGAAGAGACCCAGTACTTC

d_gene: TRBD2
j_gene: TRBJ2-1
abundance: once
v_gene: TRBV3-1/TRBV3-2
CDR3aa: CASSQDTSGMWGKDDEQFF
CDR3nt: TGTGCCAGCAGCCAAGACACTAGCGGGATGTGGGGAAAAGACGATGAGCAGTTCTTC

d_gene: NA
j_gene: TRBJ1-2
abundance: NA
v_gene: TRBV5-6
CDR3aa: CASSREGTRDSNYGYTF
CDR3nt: TGTGCCAGCAGCAGAGAGGGAACCCGGGACTCTAACTATGGCTACACCTTC

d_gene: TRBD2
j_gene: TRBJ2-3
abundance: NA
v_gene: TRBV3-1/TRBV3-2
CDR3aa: CASAKLAGEVTSTDTQYF
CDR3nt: TGTGCCAGCGCGAAGCTAGCGGGGGAGGTTACTAGCACAGATACGCAGTATTTT

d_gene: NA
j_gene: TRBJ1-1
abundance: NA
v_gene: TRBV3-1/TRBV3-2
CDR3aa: CASSPEPLPGTEAFF
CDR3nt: TGTGCCAGCAGCCCGGAACCCTTACCGGGCACTGAAGCTTTCTTT

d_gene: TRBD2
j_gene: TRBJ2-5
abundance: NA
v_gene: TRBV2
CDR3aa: CASGRSETQYF
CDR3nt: TGTGCTAGCGGGAGGTCAGAGACCCAGTACTTC

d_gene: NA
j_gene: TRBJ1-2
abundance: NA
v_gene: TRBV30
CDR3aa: CAWSVPSPPGAVYGYTF
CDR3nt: TGTGCCTGGAGTGTACCCTCCCCTCCAGGGGCGGTTTATGGCTACACCTTC

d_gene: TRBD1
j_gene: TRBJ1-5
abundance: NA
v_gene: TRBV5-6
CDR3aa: CASSLEGASHQPQHF
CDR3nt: TGTGCCAGCAGCTTGGAGGGGGCGAGTCATCAGCCCCAGCATTTT

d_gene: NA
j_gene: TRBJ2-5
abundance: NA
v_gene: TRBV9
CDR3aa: CASSLSRDLVLETQYF
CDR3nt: TGTGCCAGCAGTCTATCCCGGGACTTAGTGTTGGAGACCCAGTACTTC

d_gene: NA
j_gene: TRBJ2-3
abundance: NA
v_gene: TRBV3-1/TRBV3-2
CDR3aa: CASSPRRGFSDTQYF
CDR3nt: TGTGCCAGCAGCCCTCGTCGGGGGTTCAGTGATACGCAGTATTTT

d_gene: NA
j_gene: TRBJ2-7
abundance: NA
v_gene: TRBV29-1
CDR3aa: CSVLVNSYEQYF
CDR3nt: TGCAGCGTACTAGTAAACTCCTACGAGCAGTACTTC

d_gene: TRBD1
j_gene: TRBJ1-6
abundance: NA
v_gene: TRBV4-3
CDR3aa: CASSLRGTGGSSPLHF
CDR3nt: TGCGCCAGCAGCCTTCGAGGGACAGGCGGCAGTTCACCCCTCCACTTT

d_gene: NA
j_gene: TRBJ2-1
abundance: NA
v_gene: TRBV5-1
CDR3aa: CASSQRQASSYNEQFF
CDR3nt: TGCGCCAGCAGCCAGCGACAGGCGAGCTCCTACAATGAGCAGTTCTTC

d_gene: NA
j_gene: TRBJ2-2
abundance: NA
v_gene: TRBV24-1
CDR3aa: CATSIGAFNGELFF
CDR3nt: TGTGCCACCAGTATAGGGGCGTTTAACGGGGAGCTGTTTTTT

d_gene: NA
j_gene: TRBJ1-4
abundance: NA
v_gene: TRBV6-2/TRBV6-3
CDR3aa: CASSRTRRDSEKLFF
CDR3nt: TGTGCCAGCAGCCGGACAAGGAGGGACTCCGAAAAACTGTTTTTT

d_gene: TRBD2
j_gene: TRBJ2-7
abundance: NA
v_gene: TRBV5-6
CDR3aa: CASSLIAGDGEQYF
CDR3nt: TGTGCCAGCAGCTTGATAGCGGGAGACGGCGAGCAGTACTTC

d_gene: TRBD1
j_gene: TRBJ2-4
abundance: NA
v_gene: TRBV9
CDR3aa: CASSGTGGYKNIQYF
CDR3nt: TGTGCCAGCAGTGGGACAGGGGGTTACAAAAACATTCAGTACTTC

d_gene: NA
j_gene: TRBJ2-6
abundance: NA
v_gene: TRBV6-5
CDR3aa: CPLPNRSSGANVLTF
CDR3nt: TGTCCTCTCCCGAACCGGAGCTCTGGGGCCAACGTCCTGACTTTC

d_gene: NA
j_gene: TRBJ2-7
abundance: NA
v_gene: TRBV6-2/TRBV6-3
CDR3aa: CASSWEGGYEQYF
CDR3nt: TGTGCCAGCAGTTGGGAAGGGGGCTACGAGCAGTACTTC

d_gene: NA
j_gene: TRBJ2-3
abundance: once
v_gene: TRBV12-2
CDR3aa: CASRPPSGASTDTQYF
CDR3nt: TGTGCAAGTCGCCCACCATCAGGGGCGAGCACAGATACGCAGTATTTT

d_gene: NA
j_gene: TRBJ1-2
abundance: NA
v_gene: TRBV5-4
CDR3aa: CASSLALTGSGYGYTF
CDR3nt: TGTGCCAGCAGCTTGGCCCTGACAGGATCGGGATATGGCTACACCTTC